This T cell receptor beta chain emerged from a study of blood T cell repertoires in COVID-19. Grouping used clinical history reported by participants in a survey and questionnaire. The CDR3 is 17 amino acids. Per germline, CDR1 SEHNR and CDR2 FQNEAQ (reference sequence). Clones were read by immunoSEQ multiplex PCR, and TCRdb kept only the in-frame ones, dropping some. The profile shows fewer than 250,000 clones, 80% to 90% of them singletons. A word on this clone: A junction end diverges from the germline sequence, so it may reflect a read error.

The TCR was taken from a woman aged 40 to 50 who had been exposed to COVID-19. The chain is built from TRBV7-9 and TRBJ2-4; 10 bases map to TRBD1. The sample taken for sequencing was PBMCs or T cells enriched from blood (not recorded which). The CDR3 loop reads CASSLNLDGTGALITNF. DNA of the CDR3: TGTGCCAGCAGCTTAAACTTGGACGGGACAGGGGCGCTCATTACCAACTTC.